This TCR beta chain was profiled in a study of shared clonotypes between healthy human individuals. Turning to this clone: Its antigen is unidentified.

Profiling relied on immunoSEQ multiplex PCR, and the TCRdb table lists in-frame clones only, not all of them. The data hold some 530,000 clones, with 70% to 85% observed a single time. Donors were Caucasian adults residing in Nashville, Tennessee, USA. Overall study findings and caveats: Sharing of clonotypes among donors was expected to vary with sequencing depth.

Germline values: CDR1 SQVTM, CDR2 ANQGSEA. The ends were cut back, 4 bases at V and 0 bases at J, with 12 bases in the middle. The CDR3 is 14 residues long. The chain combines TRBV29-1 with TRBJ1-2; D unresolved. The clonotype was recovered from a woman in her 40s in good health. Some clones in this sample may be carry-over from other donors' samples. Source material: PBMCs. Written as DNA, the CDR3 is TGCAGCGTTGCGGCACATAGATCTAACTATGGCTACACCTTC. As protein: CSVAAHRSNYGYTF.